This T cell receptor beta chain was captured in a study of cytomegalovirus exposure and HLA in healthy donors. Study results and limitations: Using a false discovery rate of 0.05, a later analysis showed that 16,000 or so TCR beta sequences were associated with HLA alleles. Most TCR beta V segments were productive about 90% or about 30% of the time in an earlier analysis. In most subjects, TCR beta sequences reportedly gave accurate predictions of HLA-A and HLA-B alleles.

Each of the donors was a healthy bone marrow donor. V lost 3 bases and J lost 3, with 12 bases in between. CDR3 length: 14 amino acids. Per the germline V gene, CDR1 is MDHEN and CDR2 is SYDVKM. It was with 60 Vbeta and 13 Jbeta primers that the PCR ran. Clones were sequenced by immunoSEQ multiplex PCR, and TCRdb holds only the in-frame ones, with some missing. This table has about 76,000 clones, 80% to 90% appearing once. Details on this clone: Its antigen is currently unknown.

The specimen sequenced was PBMCs. This chain links TRBV28 with TRBJ2-7; perhaps TRBD1 as D (5 bases). The sequence was collected from a woman younger than 45 in good health and CMV-seronegative. Here the CDR3 DNA reads TGTGCCAGCAGTTTGGTGGGGCCCAGCTACGAGCAGTACTTC. As protein: CASSLVGPSYEQYF.